These 20 T cell receptor beta chains were all obtained from the same sample, sequenced in a study of molecular identifiers for immune sequencing clone quantification. TCRdb re-called the PCR reads through MiXCR, storing one row per CDR3 protein. The profile covers under 600,000 distinct CDR3 sequences, with 20% to 25% appearing a single time and about 0.84% taken by the ten largest. Material: naive CD8+ T cells from blood, with Jurkat cell RNA spiked in. Regarding subset: FACS-sorted CD8+CD4-CCR7+CD45RA+ naive T cells. The receptors derive from a human donor in good health. Some libraries in this study had Jurkat cell RNA spiked in.

This chain joins TRBV15 and TRBJ1-6, with D perhaps TRBD1 (6 bases). Germline V gene lookup returns CDR1 LNHNV and CDR2 YYDKDF (reference sequence). CDR3 length equals 14 residues. The germline V and J ends were trimmed by 4 bases and 10 bases, with 14 bases remaining between them. The CDR3 sequence: CATSTSTGLSPLHF. CDR3 bases: TGTGCCACCAGCACTTCGACAGGTCTCTCACCCCTCCACTTT.

The table lists this clonotype with a few counts. The chain recombines TRBV11-2 with TRBJ1-5; possible D gene TRBD1, 5 bases. Trimming shortened V by 1 base and J by 7 bases, and 14 bases separated the two germline ends. The CDR3 has 15 residues. Germline V CDR1 and CDR2: SGHAT, FQNNGV. The CDR3 spells CASSLAQGKGQPQHF. CDR3 nucleotides: TGTGCCAGCAGCTTAGCGCAGGGAAAGGGACAGCCCCAGCATTTT. Complete variable domain (other parts from reference TRBV11-2 and TRBJ1-5): EAGVAQSPRYKIIEKRQSVAFWCNPISGHATLYWYQQILGQGPKLLIQFQNNGVVDDSQLPKDRFSAERLKGVDSTLKIQPAKLEDSAVYLCASSLAQGKGQPQHFGDGTRLSIL.

This clonotype was observed a handful of times. The chain has TRBV4-3 and TRBJ2-1, with D possibly TRBD2 on 5 matching bases. The CDR3 sequence is 13 residues long. Germline CDR1 and CDR2: LGHNA and YSLEER. V gave up 3 bases and J gave up 5 bases, with 8 bases separating them. The CDR3, as DNA: TGCGCCAGCAGCCAGTTAGCGAACAATGAGCAGTTCTTC. Translating gives CASSQLANNEQFF.

With respect to this clonotype: Relative to the germline gene, one junction end is altered; a read error may explain this. V is TRBV5-6 and J is TRBJ2-5; D gene ambiguous. The germline V gene encodes CDR1 SGHDT and CDR2 YYEEEE. The CDR3 is 15 amino acids. CDR3 residues: CANSFLTEIQETQYF. CDR3 sequence (DNA): TGTGCCAACAGCTTCCTTACAGAGATCCAAGAGACCCAGTACTTC.

A word on this clonotype: A read error may be the cause here, since a much bigger clone is one base away. DNA for the CDR3: TGTGCCAGCAGCACCTCATCCGGGACAGAAGAAGCTTTCTTT. Its translation: CASSTSSGTEEAFF. This chain links TRBV13 with TRBJ1-1; 7 nucleotides line up with TRBD1. Germline values: CDR1 PRHDT, CDR2 FYEKMQ (reference sequence). The CDR3 is made up of 14 amino acids. V trimming: 5 bases; J trimming: 8 bases; junction bases outside the gene matches: 11.

The chain is built from TRBV19 and TRBJ2-1; D uncertain. V shed 1 base and J shed 5 bases, with 12 bases lying between them. The CDR3 is made up of 15 amino acids. Germline CDR1 and CDR2: LNHDA and SQIVND (reference sequence). CDR3 bases: TGTGCCAGTAGTATAGTTTCAGCAGCTAACAATGAGCAGTTCTTC. This translates into CASSIVSAANNEQFF.

The chain has TRBV6-6 and TRBJ2-7; D gene unclear. Germline CDR1 reads MNHNY; CDR2 reads SVGAGI (reference sequence). The CDR3 runs 15 residues. V lost 0 bases, J lost 3 bases, and 12 bases lay in between. In DNA form, the CDR3 reads TGTGCCAGCAGTTACTCGGCCACGGAGCTCTACGAGCAGTACTTC. Protein product: CASSYSATELYEQYF.

At least ten counts were recorded for this clonotype. The chain recombines TRBV20-1 with TRBJ2-5; D might be TRBD1 or TRBD2, each matching 5 bases. Looked up from germline, CDR1 is DFQATT and CDR2 is SNEGSKA (reference sequence). This CDR3 region has 14 residues. V was shortened by 6 bases and J by 4 bases, with 18 bases between the two germline ends. The CDR3 DNA reads TGCAGTGCGGGCGACAGCCTCCGGGGAGAGACCCAGTACTTC. Amino acid sequence: CSAGDSLRGETQYF.

This clonotype was detected many times. The V gene is TRBV11-2, the J gene TRBJ2-3, with 9 positions matching TRBD2. V lost 5 bases to trimming and J lost 4 bases; unmatched junction nucleotides: 7. The CDR3 length is 15 residues. The germline V gene has CDR1 SGHAT and CDR2 FQNNGV. For the CDR3, the DNA is TGTGCCAGCAGCCATAGCGGGAGTATCGCAGATACGCAGTATTTT. Translating gives CASSHSGSIADTQYF.

The sample holds many counts of this clonotype. The chain recombines TRBV29-1 with TRBJ1-2, with D unclear. CDR3 length equals 13 residues. V lost 0 bases to trimming and J lost 7 bases, with 12 bases between them. Germline loops: CDR1 SQVTM, CDR2 ANQGSEA. The CDR3 nucleotides are TGCAGCGTTGAAGATTTCCCGGCCCTTGGCTACACCTTC. This sequence encodes CSVEDFPALGYTF.

This chain uses TRBV5-1 with TRBJ2-7, with D possibly matching TRBD1 (5 bases). The CDR3 is made up of 13 amino acids. From germline, CDR1 is SGHRS and CDR2 YFSETQ. Trimming took 5 bases from V and 2 from J, leaving 11 bases between them. CDR3 region: CASSRGGTYEQYF. The CDR3 region has the DNA TGCGCCAGCAGTAGGGGTGGGACCTACGAGCAGTACTTC.

Comments on this clonotype: Being one base from a much bigger clone, this may be a read error. This chain uses TRBV20-1 with TRBJ2-5; D may be TRBD1 or TRBD2 (5 bases each). Germline CDR1 DFQATT, CDR2 SNEGSKA (reference sequence). This CDR3 has 14 residues. The CDR3 coding sequence is TGCAGTGCTCGGGACCGACGGTACCATGAGACCCAGTACTTC. Amino acids: CSARDRRYHETQYF.

This clonotype was seen only a few times. The V and J genes are TRBV18 and TRBJ2-2; D call uncertain. The CDR3 sequence is 14 residues long. Between the trimmed V and J ends, which lost 0 bases and 4 bases, there was a span of 6 bases. Germline V gene lookup returns CDR1 KGHSH and CDR2 LQKENI. The CDR3 reads CASSPPRATGELFF. For the CDR3, the DNA is TGTGCCAGCTCACCACCGCGAGCCACCGGGGAGCTGTTTTTT.

This clonotype was seen repeatedly, ten times or more. The V and J genes are TRBV4-2 and TRBJ2-4, with D unclear. In germline, CDR1 is LGHNA, CDR2 YNFKEQ. The CDR3 consists of 16 residues. V dropped 0 bases and J dropped 0 bases, with 9 bases sitting between them. The CDR3 coding sequence is TGTGCCAGCAGCCAAGAATCGGGTCTAGCCAAAAACATTCAGTACTTC. It translates to CASSQESGLAKNIQYF.

Of note for this clonotype: Since a much larger clone is just one base distant, this may be a read error. The V call is TRBV21-1, the J call TRBJ1-1; the D segment call TRBD1 is taken from the table without a DNA check. TRBV21-1 is a documented pseudogene. CDR3 length: 17 amino acids. The CDR3 loop reads CASSLLRGAYANTEAFF. CDR3 nucleotides: TGTGCCAGCAGCCTACTAAGGGGGGCCTATGCGAACACTGAAGCTTTCTTT.

Turning to this clonotype: A much more abundant neighbour one base away suggests this may be a read error. The J gene is TRBJ2-3, the V gene TRBV4-1; 10 bases line up with TRBD1. The CDR3 spans 16 residues. Germline loops: CDR1 MGHRA, CDR2 YSYEKL. The CDR3 loop is CASSQGTGGITGTQYF. The CDR3, as DNA: TGCGCCAGCAGCCAAGGGACAGGGGGGATCACAGGTACGCAGTATTTT.

The V gene is TRBV6-5, the J gene TRBJ1-4; D ambiguous. There are 14 residues in the CDR3. The V and J ends lost 0 bases and 7 bases respectively, with 9 bases between them. Germline CDR1 MNHEY, CDR2 SVGAGI. This CDR3 is CASSYSGSGEKLFF. In DNA form, the CDR3 reads TGTGCCAGCAGTTACTCAGGGTCTGGTGAAAAACTGTTTTTT.

At least ten counts were recorded for this clonotype. V usage is TRBV11-2 and J usage is TRBJ2-1, with 13 positions matching TRBD2. This CDR3 region has 17 residues. Losses at the gene ends were 3 bases for V and 1 base for J; bases not matched to a gene: 3. Germline CDR1 reads SGHAT; CDR2 reads FQNNGV. CDR3 in amino acids: CASSLGLAGWSYNEQFF. DNA of the CDR3: TGTGCCAGCAGCTTGGGACTAGCGGGGTGGTCCTACAATGAGCAGTTCTTC.

As concerns this clonotype: Since a much larger clone is just one base distant, this may be a read error. This CDR3 reads CASSVLAGGSDTQCF. The CDR3 DNA reads as TGCGCCAGCAGCGTACTAGCGGGGGGGTCAGATACGCAGTGTTTT. V and J are TRBV10-2 and TRBJ2-3; 13 bases match TRBD2. Germline CDR1 and CDR2: WSHSY and SAAADI. This CDR3 has 15 residues.

The chain links TRBV27 to TRBJ2-7, with 8 bases identical to TRBD1. The CDR3 covers 18 residues. Germline assignment: CDR1 MNHEY and CDR2 SMNVEV (reference sequence). V shed 5 bases and J 3 bases; nucleotides not matched to a gene: 18. The CDR3 reads CASSQLRISGTGVYEQYF. CDR3 nucleotide sequence: TGTGCCAGCAGTCAACTCAGGATTTCCGGGACAGGAGTCTACGAGCAGTACTTC.